The 9 T cell receptor beta chains presented below share a single source sample, sequenced in a study of T-cell memory formation after mild COVID-19. TCRdb redid the calling of the 5' RACE reads with MiXCR, one entry per CDR3 protein. Of over 300,000 distinct CDR3 sequences in the sample, 20% are singletons; the top ten hold around a fifth. What was sequenced was PBMCs or a T cell subset sorted from them (not recorded which). These receptors came from a man in his late teens or twenties who had mild COVID-19 (a few samples of this study predate the infection). Cell type and time point are not known.

This clonotype was observed a few times. The V and J genes are TRBV5-4 and TRBJ2-3; TRBD2 matches at 9 bases. This CDR3 is 16 amino acids long. Germline V gene data show CDR1 as SGHNT and CDR2 as YYREEE (reference sequence). The ends lost 0 bases at V and 2 bases at J; junction bases unmatched: 4. The CDR3 coding sequence is TGTGCCAGCAGCTTGGCTAAGCGGGGGGCCACAGATACGCAGTATTTT. This codes for CASSLAKRGATDTQYF.

Here the CDR3 reads CASSTRVGQPQHF. DNA for the CDR3: TGTGCCAGCAGCACAAGAGTGGGTCAGCCCCAGCATTTT. The J gene is TRBJ1-5, the V gene TRBV7-2; D is unclear. This CDR3 has 13 amino acids. With 5 bases removed from V and 6 bases from J, the gap between germline ends came to 11 bases. Germline CDR1 is SGHTA and CDR2 is FQGNSA.

The V gene is TRBV29-1, the J gene TRBJ2-5; the match to TRBD1 covers 10 bases. The ends lost 6 bases at V and 5 bases at J; junction bases unmatched: 9. This CDR3 contains 14 residues. Germline CDR1 and CDR2: SQVTM and ANQGSEA. CDR3 coding DNA: TGCAGCGTATACGACAGGGGGCTTTCGGAGACCCAGTACTTC. Residues: CSVYDRGLSETQYF.

This clonotype has more than one count but fewer than ten. The rearrangement uses TRBV4-1 and TRBJ2-5; D might be TRBD1 (5 bases). The CDR3 loop spans 15 amino acids. CDR1 is MGHRA, CDR2 YSYEKL, per germline. With 0 bases removed from V and 5 bases from J, the gap between germline ends came to 13 bases. The CDR3 loop reads CASSQDFSRGETQYF. The CDR3 region has the DNA TGCGCCAGCAGCCAAGATTTTTCAAGGGGCGAGACCCAGTACTTC.

The chain has TRBV6-5 and TRBJ1-1, with a possible D match to TRBD1 (6 bases). The V gene's germline CDR1 is MNHEY and CDR2 SVGAGI. V shed 3 bases and J shed 5 bases, with 10 bases lying between them. CDR3 size: 13 residues. CDR3 in DNA: TGTGCCAGCAGTTATCAGGGGAGGACTGAAGCTTTCTTT. Protein sequence: CASSYQGRTEAFF.

CDR3 sequence (DNA): TGTGCCAGTAGTATAAGGGACACTGAAGCTTTCTTT. Translating gives CASSIRDTEAFF. The rearrangement links TRBV19 to TRBJ1-1; D is undetermined. The CDR3 runs to 12 residues. With 2 bases removed from V and 3 bases from J, the gap between germline ends came to 4 bases. Per the germline V gene, CDR1 is LNHDA and CDR2 is SQIVND (reference sequence).

The chain is built from TRBV7-9 and TRBJ2-2; either TRBD1 or TRBD2 may supply D (5 bases each). This CDR3 is built from 16 residues. Trimming took 6 bases from V and 0 from J, leaving 14 bases between them. CDR1 and CDR2 from the germline V gene are SEHNR and FQNEAQ (reference sequence). CDR3 in amino acids: CASRTGPTPNTGELFF. The CDR3 DNA follows: TGTGCCAGCAGGACGGGGCCCACCCCGAACACCGGGGAGCTGTTTTTT.

This clonotype has just a few counts. V gene TRBV20-1 combines with J gene TRBJ2-5, with TRBD2 identical over 7 bases. Germline V gene sequence: CDR1 DFQATT, CDR2 SNEGSKA (reference sequence). J gave up 2 bases and V 5 bases, and 11 bases lay outside the gene matches. There are 15 residues in the CDR3. The CDR3 coding sequence is TGCAGTGCTCCGGCGGCCGGGCGGGAGCAAGAGACCCAGTACTTC. This gives the protein CSAPAAGREQETQYF.

V gene TRBV12-3 or TRBV12-4 combines with J gene TRBJ1-5, with a weak D call TRBD1 (5 bases). The CDR3 has 17 amino acids. Trimming left V 4 bases short and J 4 bases short, with 20 bases between. The DNA of the CDR3 is TGTGCCAGCAGTTGGACGGCAGGGCGAAAATTAAATCAGCCCCAGCATTTT. As protein: CASSWTAGRKLNQPQHF.